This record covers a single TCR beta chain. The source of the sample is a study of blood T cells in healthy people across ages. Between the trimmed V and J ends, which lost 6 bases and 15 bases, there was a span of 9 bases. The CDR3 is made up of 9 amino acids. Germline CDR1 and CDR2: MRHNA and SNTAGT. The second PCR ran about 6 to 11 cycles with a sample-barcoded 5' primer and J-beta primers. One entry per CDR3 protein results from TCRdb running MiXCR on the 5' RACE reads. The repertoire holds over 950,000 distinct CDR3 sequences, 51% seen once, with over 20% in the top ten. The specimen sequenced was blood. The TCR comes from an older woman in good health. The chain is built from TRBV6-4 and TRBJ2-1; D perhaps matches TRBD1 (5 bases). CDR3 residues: CASRVTGFF. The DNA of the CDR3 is TGTGCCAGCAGGGTTACAGGGTTCTTC.